This T cell receptor (beta chain) was recorded in a study of blood T cell repertoires in COVID-19. The wider study: The samples span acute and convalescent COVID-19 from the United States, Italy and Spain. Sample material is recorded as cDNA or gDNA derived from T cells, B-cell-depleted T cells, or PBMCs.

This CDR3 is 15 amino acids long. The germline gives CDR1 LNHDA, CDR2 SQIVND (reference sequence). Trimming removed 10 bases from V and 5 bases from J; junction bases left unmatched: 13. The protocol was immunoSEQ multiplex PCR, while the TCRdb copy is restricted to in-frame clones and leaves out a portion. Among around 97,000 clones listed, more than 75% were seen once. Sequencing was done on a sample of peripheral blood. This sequence originates from a human donor in a cohort sampled during active COVID-19. V usage is TRBV19 and J usage is TRBJ1-5, with 8 bases aligning to TRBD1. The CDR3 here is CATKRTGTVDQPQHF. CDR3 nucleotide sequence: TGTGCCACCAAGCGGACAGGGACGGTGGATCAGCCCCAGCATTTT.